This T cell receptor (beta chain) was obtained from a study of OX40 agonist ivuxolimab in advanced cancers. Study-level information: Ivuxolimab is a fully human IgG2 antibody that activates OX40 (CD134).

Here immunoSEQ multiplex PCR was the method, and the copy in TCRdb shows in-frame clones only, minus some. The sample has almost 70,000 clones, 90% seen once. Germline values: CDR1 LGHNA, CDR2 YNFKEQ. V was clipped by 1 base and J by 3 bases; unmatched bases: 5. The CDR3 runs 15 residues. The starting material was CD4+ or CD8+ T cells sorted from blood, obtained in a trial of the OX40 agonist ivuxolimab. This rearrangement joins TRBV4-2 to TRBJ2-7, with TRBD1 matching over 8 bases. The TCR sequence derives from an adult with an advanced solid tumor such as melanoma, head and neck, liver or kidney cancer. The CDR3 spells CASSQAGGQLYEQYF. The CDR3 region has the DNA TGTGCCAGCAGCCAAGCAGGGGGCCAGCTCTACGAGCAGTACTTC.